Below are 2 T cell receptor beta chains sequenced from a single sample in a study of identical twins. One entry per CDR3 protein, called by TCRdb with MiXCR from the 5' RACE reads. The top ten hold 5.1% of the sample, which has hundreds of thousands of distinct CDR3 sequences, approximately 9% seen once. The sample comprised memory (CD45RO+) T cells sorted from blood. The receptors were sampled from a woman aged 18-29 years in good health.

The CDR3 region has the DNA TGTGCCAGCAGCGACCCACCCGGACTAGCGGGAGTTCTGGGGGCCAACGTCCTGACTTTC. This gives the protein CASSDPPGLAGVLGANVLTF. This chain connects TRBV9 to TRBJ2-6, with 13 nucleotides matching TRBD2. With 3 bases clipped from V and 4 bases from J, the junction kept 13 bases outside the gene matches. CDR3 size: 20 residues. CDR1 SGDLS and CDR2 YYNGEE come from the germline V gene.

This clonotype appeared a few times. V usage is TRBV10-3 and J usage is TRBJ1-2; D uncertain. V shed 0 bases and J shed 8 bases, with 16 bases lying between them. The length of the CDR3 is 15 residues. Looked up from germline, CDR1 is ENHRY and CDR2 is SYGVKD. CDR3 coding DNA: TGTGCCATCAGTGAGTCCTTGGCTACTCCTGAAGGCTACACCTTC. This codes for CAISESLATPEGYTF.